The sequence of this T cell receptor (beta chain) was determined in a study of early T cells in non-severe SARS-CoV-2 infection. The CDR3 has 16 residues. CDR1 and CDR2 (germline): SGHAT, FQNNGV. Trimming cost V 0 bases and J 6 bases; bases outside gene matches: 7. Study-level findings and limits: Matching results from VDJdb favored anti-spike CD8 responses, leaving private and CD4 specificities undetected.

With respect to this clonotype: Its target is unknown.

The library protocol tagged individual cDNA molecules with unique molecular identifiers. TCRdb redid the calling of the 5' RACE reads with MiXCR, one entry per CDR3 protein. In the table there are some 64,000 distinct CDR3 sequences, around 14% of which are singletons. The rearrangement uses TRBV11-2 and TRBJ2-2; TRBD2 matches 7 bases. This TCR was sampled from an adult who was a healthcare worker with PCR-confirmed SARS-CoV-2 infection or an uninfected control (not recorded which). Sequenced material: whole blood. The DNA of the CDR3 is TGTGCCAGCAGCTTAGATCCCGCGGGAGTGGCCGGGGAGCTGTTTTTT. Translated: CASSLDPAGVAGELFF.